A single sample gave rise to the 32 T cell receptor beta chains below, sequenced in a study of T cells in narcolepsy (dated by TCRdb to the late 2010s). Libraries came from the immunoSEQ multiplex PCR assay. TCRdb took over this immuneACCESS table, retaining in-frame rearrangements with V and J assigned. Such tables are incomplete; in checked studies, under half of the missing clones stem from an unresolved V gene, and the remainder is unexplained. This sample comprises 25,000 or so clones, approximately 80% of them detected only once. Nearly 3.5% of the sample lies in the top ten. Sequenced: CD45RA- memory CD4+ T cells from PBMCs. The meaning of the sample's cell subset or site label: memory T cells sorted ex vivo from peripheral blood. The receptor set was obtained from a human donor with narcolepsy.

Comments on this clone: The junction and the germline gene differ at one end; a read error may be behind it. The V call is TRBV7-2, the J call TRBJ2-7, with D possibly TRBD2 on 7 matching bases. Germline V gene sequence: CDR1 SGHTA, CDR2 FQGNSA. This CDR3 spans 18 amino acids. The CDR3 protein is CASSLGTTGRTVSYEQSF. The CDR3 DNA follows: TGTGCCAGCAGCTTAGGAACCACCGGGAGGACAGTCTCCTACGAGCAGTCCTTC.

The V gene is TRBV7-2, the J gene TRBJ1-5, with D maybe TRBD1 (5 bases). V was pared by 7 bases and J by 2 bases, with 12 bases between. This CDR3 has 14 residues. The germline V gene encodes CDR1 SGHTA and CDR2 FQGNSA. In nucleotides, the CDR3 is TGTGCCAGCACCGGGGGGAGAGGCAATCAGCCCCAGCATTTT. It codes for CASTGGRGNQPQHF.

This clone was recorded once. The chain joins TRBV6-1 to TRBJ2-3, with 12 bases fitting TRBD2. After removal of 4 bases from V and 2 bases from J, the junction contained 7 bases not matched to a gene. Germline V gene sequence: CDR1 MNHNS, CDR2 SASEGT. The CDR3 totals 17 residues. The CDR3 reads CASSGRTSGAFTDTQYF. In nucleotides, the CDR3 is TGTGCCAGCAGTGGCAGGACTAGCGGGGCCTTCACAGATACGCAGTATTTT.

The chain carries TRBV5-8 and TRBJ1-2; D not certain. Per germline, CDR1 SGHTS and CDR2 YDEGEE. Trimming took 0 bases from V and 4 from J, leaving 16 bases between them. CDR3 length: 16 amino acids. The CDR3 loop is CASSLDTPSLGYGYTF. DNA of the CDR3: TGTGCCAGCAGCTTGGACACCCCATCTCTGGGCTATGGCTACACCTTC.

V gene TRBV9 combines with J gene TRBJ1-3; TRBD1 might be the D (5 bases). The germline V gene encodes CDR1 SGDLS and CDR2 YYNGEE. This CDR3 contains 15 residues. Trimming removed 0 bases at V and 4 bases at J, with 11 bases between. The CDR3 DNA follows: TGTGCCAGCAGCGTAGAGGGGAATAGGGGAAACACCATATATTTT. Encoded protein: CASSVEGNRGNTIYF.

The chain joins TRBV29-1 to TRBJ2-2; D unclear. The CDR3 totals 14 residues. Per germline, CDR1 SQVTM and CDR2 ANQGSEA. The V end was cut by 4 bases, the J end by 0 bases, with 9 bases between. DNA of the CDR3: TGCAGCGTTGGTTGGCAGGCGAACACCGGGGAGCTGTTTTTT. Translated, it gives CSVGWQANTGELFF.

There are a few counts of this clone. The CDR3 spells CASSRGQGYSNTDTQYF. DNA for the CDR3: TGTGCCAGCAGTAGGGGACAGGGCTACTCCAACACAGATACGCAGTATTTT. The chain uses TRBV2 and TRBJ2-3; 9 nucleotides match TRBD1. V shed 5 bases, J shed 2 bases, and the junction held 11 bases outside the gene matches. CDR1 is SNHLY and CDR2 is FYNNEI in the germline V gene. CDR3 length: 17 amino acids.

The rearrangement uses TRBV7-9 and TRBJ2-3; D might be TRBD2 (6 bases). In germline, CDR1 is SEHNR, CDR2 FQNEAQ (reference sequence). The CDR3 spans 18 residues. V shed 0 bases and J shed 0 bases, with 16 bases lying between them. In DNA, the CDR3 is TGTGCCAGCAGCTTAGCGCCGGGACTCAACCCTAGCACAGATACGCAGTATTTT. Translated, it gives CASSLAPGLNPSTDTQYF.

This clone was observed a few times. The chain has TRBV27 and TRBJ1-6; 7 positions match TRBD1. This CDR3 contains 14 residues. CDR1 MNHEY and CDR2 SMNVEV come from the germline V gene (reference sequence). V trimming: 6 bases; J trimming: 7 bases; junction bases outside the gene matches: 6. The CDR3 nucleotides are TGTGCCAGCAGCTTGGGACAGCGAAATTCACCCCTCCACTTT. Protein: CASSLGQRNSPLHF.

The chain has TRBV6-1 and TRBJ1-5, with 7 bases aligning to TRBD1. The CDR3 totals 16 residues. The V gene end was trimmed by 1 base and the J gene end by 7 bases; junction bases not matched to a gene: 10. Per the germline V gene, CDR1 is MNHNS and CDR2 is SASEGT. CDR3 nucleotides: TGTGCCAGCAGTGAAGATTGGACAGGACGGGGACAGCCCCAGCATTTT. Protein sequence: CASSEDWTGRGQPQHF.

V usage is TRBV5-1 and J usage is TRBJ2-5; tentative D call: TRBD1 (8 bases). Deletions cut 4 bases from V and 5 bases from J, with 15 bases between. The CDR3 is 14 amino acids. CDR1 and CDR2 (germline): SGHRS, YFSETQ. The CDR3 reads CASSPDRGGETQYF. The CDR3 nucleotides are TGCGCCAGCAGCCCAGACAGGGGAGGGGAGACCCAGTACTTC.

The V call is TRBV5-6, the J call TRBJ2-3; 7 bases agree with TRBD1. The V gene's germline CDR1 is SGHDT and CDR2 YYEEEE. This CDR3 comprises 14 residues. V dropped 0 bases and J dropped 5; count of bases not matched to a gene: 3. CDR3 loop: CASSLGDSLDTQYF. Written as DNA, the CDR3 is TGTGCCAGCAGCTTGGGGGACAGCCTAGATACGCAGTATTTT.

The rearrangement joins TRBV6-5 to TRBJ1-4; the match to TRBD1 covers 7 bases. The ends lost 11 bases at V and 0 bases at J; junction bases unmatched: 6. Germline CDR1 and CDR2: MNHEY and SVGAGI. The CDR3 has 14 residues. The CDR3 is CASRGGATNEKLFF. CDR3 coding DNA: TGTGCCTCCAGGGGGGGTGCAACTAATGAAAAACTGTTTTTT.

The V call is TRBV27, the J call TRBJ2-7; tentatively, D is TRBD2 (8 bases). The CDR3 length is 15 residues. The ends were cut back, 5 bases at V and 4 bases at J, with 18 bases in the middle. Germline-derived CDR1 and CDR2 are MNHEY and SMNVEV (reference sequence). CDR3 region: CASSPPGGGTYEQYF. Here the CDR3 DNA reads TGTGCCAGCAGTCCACCGGGAGGGGGCACGTACGAGCAGTACTTC.

The V and J genes are TRBV7-6 and TRBJ2-1; 9 nucleotides line up with TRBD2. Germline V CDR1 and CDR2: SGHVS, FNYEAQ. The CDR3 totals 16 residues. With 5 bases clipped from V and 2 bases from J, the junction kept 7 bases outside the gene matches. The chain's CDR3 is CASSQTAGGAYNEQFF. CDR3 nucleotides: TGTGCCAGCAGCCAAACAGCGGGGGGTGCCTACAATGAGCAGTTCTTC. Looking up the rest from reference TRBV7-6 and TRBJ2-1 gives the full variable domain: GAGVSQSPRYKVTKRGQDVALRCDPISGHVSLYWYRQALGQGPEFLTYFNYEAQQDKSGLPNDRFSAERPEGSISTLTIQRTEQRDSAMYRCASSQTAGGAYNEQFFGPGTRLTVL.

There are a few counts of this clone. This sequence joins TRBV30 and TRBJ1-2; 9 bases match TRBD1. The CDR3 runs to 12 residues. Germline CDR1 is GTSNPN and CDR2 is SVGIG (reference sequence). Unmatched junction bases numbered 1, after V lost 1 base and J lost 7 bases. The CDR3 is CAWSETGGGYTF. As DNA, the CDR3 is TGTGCCTGGAGTGAGACAGGGGGTGGCTACACCTTC.

The chain couples TRBV5-4 to TRBJ2-1; TRBD2 agrees at 8 bases. Trimming removed 5 bases from V and 4 bases from J; junction bases left unmatched: 8. This CDR3 is 15 amino acids long. Germline V gene data show CDR1 as SGHNT and CDR2 as YYREEE (reference sequence). The CDR3 nucleotides are TGTGCCAGCAGAGCCCGGGGGGGCGGTTACAATGAGCAGTTCTTC. This codes for CASRARGGGYNEQFF.

On this clone itself: Germline is not matched at one junction end, which may reflect a read error. The chain has TRBV11-2 and TRBJ2-5; possibly TRBD2 for D (5 bases). Germline CDR1 SGHAT, CDR2 FQNNGV. CDR3 length: 12 residues. The CDR3 bases are TGTGCCAGCAGCGCCTCCCGGACTGTCTCCAACTTC. This encodes CASSASRTVSNF.

This clone was seen only once. The V and J genes are TRBV19 and TRBJ1-5; the D gene is possibly TRBD1 (6 bases). Germline lookup yields CDR1 LNHDA and CDR2 SQIVND (reference sequence). The CDR3 runs to 13 residues. V gave up 5 bases and J gave up 7 bases, with 12 bases separating them. The CDR3 bases are TGTGCCAGTAGTCAGGGGATGGACCAGCCCCAGCATTTT. It is translated as CASSQGMDQPQHF. Supplemented by reference TRBV19 and TRBJ1-5, the full variable domain reads DGGITQSPKYLFRKEGQNVTLSCEQNLNHDAMYWYRQDPGQGLRLIYYSQIVNDFQKGDIAEGYSVSREKKESFPLTVTSAQKNPTAFYLCASSQGMDQPQHFGDGTRLSIL.

The chain links TRBV5-1 to TRBJ1-4; no definite D call. CDR3 length equals 15 residues. Trimming stripped 4 bases from V and 0 bases from J, with 10 bases between. Germline-derived CDR1 and CDR2 are SGHRS and YFSETQ. Written as DNA, the CDR3 is TGCGCCAGCAGCCCCCGGACGGCAACTAATGAAAAACTGTTTTTT. Translating gives CASSPRTATNEKLFF.

CDR3 coding DNA: TGTGCCAGCAGCATGACAGCTTTAGCAACTAATGAAAAACTGTTTTTT. Its protein product is CASSMTALATNEKLFF. This chain uses TRBV9 with TRBJ1-4; perhaps TRBD1 as D (5 bases). CDR3 length equals 16 residues. Germline V lookup: CDR1 SGDLS, CDR2 YYNGEE. V lost 4 bases and J lost 0, with 13 bases in between.

CDR3 sequence reads: CASSGGSNSPLHF. CDR3 sequence (DNA): TGTGCCAGCAGTGGGGGCAGCAATTCACCCCTCCACTTT. The chain is built from TRBV9 and TRBJ1-6, with D possibly TRBD1 on 6 matching bases. The CDR3 totals 13 residues. With 5 bases removed from V and 7 bases from J, the gap between germline ends came to 10 bases. Germline V gene sequence: CDR1 SGDLS, CDR2 YYNGEE.

This clone was counted between two and nine times. The gene calls are TRBV19 and TRBJ1-5; 12 bases align to TRBD1. V shed 4 bases and J 2 bases; nucleotides not matched to a gene: 12. The CDR3 length is 19 residues. CDR1 and CDR2 (germline): LNHDA, SQIVND (reference sequence). CDR3 protein: CASSTFLGTGGMGNQPQHF. The DNA for the CDR3 is TGTGCCAGTAGTACCTTTCTGGGGACAGGGGGCATGGGCAATCAGCCCCAGCATTTT.

V is TRBV18 and J is TRBJ1-4; D is possibly TRBD1 (5 bases). Germline lookup yields CDR1 KGHSH and CDR2 LQKENI. CDR3 length equals 15 residues. V was shortened by 3 bases and J by 1 base, with 9 bases between the two germline ends. In DNA, the CDR3 is TGTGCCAGCTCACCGACAGTTGAAACTAATGAAAAACTGTTTTTT. Protein sequence: CASSPTVETNEKLFF.

This chain uses TRBV10-2 with TRBJ2-6, with unresolved D. The ends were cut back, 7 bases at V and 2 bases at J, with 9 bases in the middle. Germline values: CDR1 WSHSY, CDR2 SAAADI. The CDR3 covers 14 residues. CDR3 protein: CASTTSTGANVLTF. In nucleotides, the CDR3 is TGCGCCAGCACCACTTCTACTGGGGCCAACGTCCTGACTTTC.

The table lists this clone with a count of one. The same CDR3 arises from other DNA sequences in this sample as well. The CDR3 loop reads CASSPRTGGCHYGYTF. CDR3 DNA sequence: TGCGCCAGCAGTCCCAGGACAGGGGGTTGTCACTATGGCTACACCTTC. The gene calls are TRBV23-1 and TRBJ1-2; 10 bases align to TRBD1. TRBV23-1 has ORF status, its function being uncertain. The CDR3 spans 16 residues. J gave up 3 bases and V 4 bases, and 8 bases lay outside the gene matches.

This clone was seen a few times. The genes are TRBV30 and TRBJ1-2; TRBD1 matches at 7 bases. The CDR3 covers 13 residues. The trim removed 2 bases at V and 4 bases at J, leaving 4 bases unmatched. Germline values: CDR1 GTSNPN, CDR2 SVGIG (reference sequence). The CDR3: CAWSPKGAYGYTF. The CDR3 DNA reads as TGTGCCTGGAGTCCGAAGGGGGCCTATGGCTACACCTTC.

This clone was found a few times. The V gene is TRBV2, the J gene TRBJ2-5; D call uncertain. The CDR3 has 14 amino acids. The V gene's germline CDR1 is SNHLY and CDR2 FYNNEI. The V end was cut by 6 bases, the J end by 5 bases, with 16 bases between. CDR3 residues: CASSVEESAETQYF. The DNA for the CDR3 is TGTGCCAGCAGCGTAGAGGAGTCGGCGGAGACCCAGTACTTC.

The rearrangement links TRBV11-3 to TRBJ2-2; 9 nucleotides line up with TRBD2. The germline CDR1 and CDR2 sequences are SGHNT and YENEEA. V lost 5 bases, J lost 7 bases, and 5 bases stayed unmatched. The CDR3 is 14 residues long. Here the CDR3 DNA reads TGTGCCAGCAGCCTAGCGGGAAACTACGGGGAGCTGTTTTTT. Translated, it gives CASSLAGNYGELFF.

This clone was seen a handful of times. The chain is built from TRBV29-1 and TRBJ2-1; TRBD2 aligns across 7 bases. V gave up 7 bases and J gave up 6 bases; unmatched junction bases: 6. CDR1 and CDR2 from the germline V gene are SQVTM and ANQGSEA. The CDR3 contains 12 residues. CDR3 region: CSAGRQGNEQFF. CDR3 sequence (DNA): TGCAGCGCCGGGAGGCAGGGCAATGAGCAGTTCTTC.

The V call is TRBV7-9, the J call TRBJ2-3; weak D call: TRBD1 (6 bases). Germline CDR1 SEHNR, CDR2 FQNEAQ (reference sequence). The CDR3 has 15 amino acids. V was clipped by 5 bases and J by 2 bases, with 14 bases between them. The chain's CDR3 is CASSASGQPTDTQYF. The CDR3 DNA follows: TGTGCCAGCAGCGCCTCGGGACAACCCACAGATACGCAGTATTTT.

The rearrangement joins TRBV5-4 to TRBJ2-3, with 8 positions matching TRBD2. The V segment lost 0 bases and the J segment 2 bases; nucleotides outside the gene matches: 5. Germline V lookup: CDR1 SGHNT, CDR2 YYREEE (reference sequence). The CDR3 is made up of 16 amino acids. In nucleotides, the CDR3 is TGTGCCAGCAGCTTGGGGGTTAGCGGGAACACAGATACGCAGTATTTT. It specifies CASSLGVSGNTDTQYF. Together with reference TRBV5-4 and TRBJ2-3, the CDR3 gives the full variable domain: ETGVTQSPTHLIKTRGQQVTLRCSSQSGHNTVSWYQQALGQGPQFIFQYYREEENGRGNFPPRFSGLQFPNYSSELNVNALELDDSALYLCASSLGVSGNTDTQYFGPGTRLTVL.